What follows are 13 T cell receptor beta chains derived from one specimen sequenced in a study of high-grade serous ovarian cancer treatment subgroups. Tumor tissue was taken before any definitive surgery or chemotherapy was given. Profiled with immunoSEQ multiplex PCR; TCRdb holds only in-frame clones, not every one. Counted here are about 6,600 clones, more than 65% occurring once; the ten biggest clones make up 6.5% to 8%. The sequenced sample consisted of tumor tissue. All receptors come from a human donor with high-grade serous ovarian cancer.

This clone is large. The chain employs TRBV7-9 and TRBJ1-6, with 9 bases fitting TRBD1. CDR1 and CDR2 (germline): SEHNR, FQNEAQ (reference sequence). The CDR3 sequence is 17 residues long. The V and J ends lost 0 bases and 9 bases, in that order; junction bases with no gene match: 9. Here the CDR3 DNA reads TGTGCCAGCAGCTTAGCGGATTGGACAGGGGTACGTTCACCCCTCCACTTT. Protein: CASSLADWTGVRSPLHF.

A note on this clone: One junction end does not reproduce the germline sequence, and a read error may be involved. The genes are TRBV29-1 and TRBJ1-1; tentative D call: TRBD1 (6 bases). Germline-derived CDR1 and CDR2 are SQVTM and ANQGSEA. The CDR3 is made up of 14 amino acids. The CDR3 sequence: CSVYWGPMNAEAFF. The DNA for the CDR3 is TGCAGCGTTTATTGGGGGCCGATGAACGCTGAAGCTTTCTTT.

This clone was counted only a few times. The chain combines TRBV7-2 with TRBJ1-1; TRBD1 aligns across 9 bases. J was trimmed by 4 bases and V by 5 bases; bases with no gene match: 11. The germline V gene has CDR1 SGHTA and CDR2 FQGNSA. This CDR3 has 16 amino acids. The CDR3 reads CASSLIVGQGITEAFF. DNA of the CDR3: TGTGCCAGCAGCCTAATAGTGGGACAGGGTATCACTGAAGCTTTCTTT.

V gene TRBV7-9 combines with J gene TRBJ1-4, with TRBD1 matching 10 bases. From germline, CDR1 is SEHNR and CDR2 FQNEAQ (reference sequence). The CDR3 sequence is 15 residues long. Unmatched junction bases numbered 1, after V lost 1 base and J lost 5 bases. The CDR3 DNA follows: TGTGCCAGCAGCTTAGGGGGACAGGGGAATGAAAAACTGTTTTTT. This gives the protein CASSLGGQGNEKLFF. Combining the CDR3 with reference TRBV7-9 and TRBJ1-4 gives the whole variable domain DTGVSQNPRHKITKRGQNVTFRCDPISEHNRLYWYRQTLGQGPEFLTYFQNEAQLEKSRLLSDRFSAERPKGSFSTLEIQRTEQGDSAMYLCASSLGGQGNEKLFFGSGTQLSVL.

The chain employs TRBV7-9 and TRBJ2-2; TRBD1 is a possible D gene (5 bases). The CDR3 has 15 amino acids. Trimming stripped 1 base from V and 4 bases from J, with 10 bases between. Germline V CDR1 and CDR2: SEHNR, FQNEAQ (reference sequence). This chain's CDR3 is CASSLGAGPTGELFF. As DNA, the CDR3 is TGTGCCAGCAGCTTAGGAGCAGGGCCCACCGGGGAGCTGTTTTTT.

V usage is TRBV5-1 and J usage is TRBJ2-3, with a tentative D call TRBD1 (6 bases). V was clipped by 2 bases and J by 8 bases, with 18 bases between them. CDR3 size: 15 residues. Germline V gene lookup returns CDR1 SGHRS and CDR2 YFSETQ. CDR3 DNA sequence: TGCGCCAGCAGCTTAGTGGGGGCGCAGGTCGGTACGCAGTATTTT. Its translation: CASSLVGAQVGTQYF.

The chain employs TRBV5-4 and TRBJ2-5; possibly TRBD1 for D (6 bases). This CDR3 has 13 residues. Looked up from germline, CDR1 is SGHNT and CDR2 is YYREEE (reference sequence). V dropped 1 base and J dropped 4 bases, with 8 bases sitting between them. Here the CDR3 reads CASSLQGRETQYF. Here the CDR3 DNA reads TGTGCCAGCAGCTTGCAGGGGCGAGAGACCCAGTACTTC. The variable domain in full, with the rest retrieved from reference TRBV5-4 and TRBJ2-5, is ETGVTQSPTHLIKTRGQQVTLRCSSQSGHNTVSWYQQALGQGPQFIFQYYREEENGRGNFPPRFSGLQFPNYSSELNVNALELDDSALYLCASSLQGRETQYFGPGTRLLVL.

In its sample, this clone ranks as large (0.1 to 1%). This sequence joins TRBV28 and TRBJ2-5, with 8 bases matching TRBD1. This CDR3 has 15 amino acids. CDR1 is MDHEN, CDR2 SYDVKM, per germline. V dropped 2 bases and J dropped 5; count of bases not matched to a gene: 7. CDR3 in amino acids: CASSLEQGAGETQYF. For the CDR3, the DNA is TGTGCCAGCAGTTTAGAGCAGGGGGCTGGGGAGACCCAGTACTTC.

The chain uses TRBV2 and TRBJ2-1; D gene ambiguous. The CDR3 sequence is 14 residues long. Germline lookup yields CDR1 SNHLY and CDR2 FYNNEI. The V end lost 7 bases, the J end lost 0 bases, and 10 bases lay between the germline ends. The chain's CDR3 is CASTGWSSYNEQFF. DNA for the CDR3: TGTGCCAGCACCGGCTGGAGCTCCTACAATGAGCAGTTCTTC.

This chain joins TRBV6-1 and TRBJ2-5, with D tentatively TRBD2 (7 bases). The CDR3 has 15 amino acids. Per the germline V gene, CDR1 is MNHNS and CDR2 is SASEGT. Deletions cut 8 bases from V and 5 bases from J, with 21 bases between. The DNA of the CDR3 is TGTGCCAGCTCGTCGGGGGGCCAGGGTCGGGAGACCCAGTACTTC. Translation: CASSSGGQGRETQYF.

This sequence joins TRBV18 and TRBJ2-7, with TRBD2 matching over 8 bases. Germline values: CDR1 KGHSH, CDR2 LQKENI. The CDR3 loop spans 15 amino acids. Unmatched junction bases numbered 12, after V lost 5 bases and J lost 6 bases. The CDR3 loop is CASSVTGTRQGEQYF. The CDR3 bases are TGTGCCAGCTCAGTAACCGGGACTAGACAAGGCGAGCAGTACTTC.

The chain links TRBV29-1 to TRBJ2-1; 16 bases align to TRBD2. The J segment lost 8 bases and the V segment lost 7 bases, leaving 8 bases of the junction unmatched. The CDR3 sequence is 15 residues long. CDR1 and CDR2 from the germline V gene are SQVTM and ANQGSEA. CDR3 DNA: TGCAGCGCCCCGGGGACTAGCGGGAGGGTCTATGAGCAGTTCTTC. Translation: CSAPGTSGRVYEQFF.

The rearrangement uses TRBV11-2 and TRBJ2-1; a weak D match, TRBD2 (5 bases). Trimming removed 2 bases at V and 4 bases at J, with 12 bases between. The CDR3 length is 15 residues. CDR1 SGHAT and CDR2 FQNNGV come from the germline V gene. Here the CDR3 DNA reads TGTGCCAGCAGCTTATCCCGGGGATGGTACAATGAGCAGTTCTTC. It translates to CASSLSRGWYNEQFF.